This is a list of T cell receptor beta chains from one sample in a study of cytomegalovirus exposure and HLA in healthy donors. Repertoires were generated with immunoSEQ multiplex PCR, while TCRdb's copy carries only in-frame clones and drops some. The sample records approximately 150,000 clones, more than 60% being singletons. Sample: PBMCs. The receptors shown here come from a man between 40 and 49 years old in good health and CMV-seronegative. Both conserved end residues are trimmed from each CDR3.

V	J	CDR3
TRBV27	TRBJ2-2	ASSLSFRVDTGELF
TRBV19	TRBJ2-3	ASSRTGVGTDTQY
TRBV6-1	TRBJ1-2	ASSEVASNYGYT
TRBV27	TRBJ1-4	ASTAGTNEKLF
TRBV19	TRBJ1-4	ASSPDREDNEKLF
TRBV29-1	.	SVEGRTESSYEQY
TRBV14	TRBJ2-3	ASGTLADTQY
TRBV18	TRBJ1-1	ASSPYAGTDYTEAF
TRBV6-5	TRBJ2-3	ASRYQRAGTDTQY
TRBV5-1	TRBJ1-2	ASSTGQGVHYGYT
TRBV10-3	TRBJ2-3	AIRGQGSTDTQY
TRBV6-1	TRBJ1-5	ASSLGGGESQH
TRBV6-1	TRBJ1-1	ASRDLNTEAF
TRBV18	TRBJ1-1	ASSPDRAGVTEAF
TRBV18	TRBJ1-4	ASSPLLGAQNEKLF
TRBV4-2	TRBJ2-5	ASSQGLAGAHQETQY
TRBV5-6	TRBJ1-2	ASSLEAGGALNYGYT
TRBV9	TRBJ1-1	ASSVGQLNTEAF
TRBV29-1	TRBJ2-7	SVGRTGGIYEQY
TRBV5-4	TRBJ2-1	ASSFITGDHNEQF
TRBV6-5	TRBJ1-5	ASSYSLNQPQH
TRBV4-3	TRBJ1-2	ASSQGQTNYGYT
TRBV2	TRBJ1-1	AGTGQVNTEAF
TRBV11-2	TRBJ1-3	ASSLRRGRIGNTIY
TRBV4-2	TRBJ2-7	ASSQGVKTGTYEQY
TRBV27	TRBJ2-1	ASSFQLAYNEQF
TRBV6-5	TRBJ2-7	ASSRHRDTLYEQY
TRBV14	TRBJ1-6	ASSQDHRALH
TRBV7-9	TRBJ2-7	SSIPVGTAAYEQY
TRBV11-2	TRBJ1-5	ASSLQGNSAQPQH
TRBV27	TRBJ1-2	ASSLYSGTPRGYT
TRBV27	TRBJ2-7	ASSLSGLTYEQY
TRBV7-2	TRBJ2-5	ASSYQGGGETQY
TRBV2	TRBJ2-2	ASKGQANTGELF
TRBV11-2	TRBJ1-2	ASSPRVYGYT
TRBV7-2	TRBJ2-5	ASSFWGMGETQY
TRBV5-8	TRBJ1-1	ASSLVGSERAF
TRBV6-1	TRBJ2-1	ASRAGDNNEQF
TRBV5-4	TRBJ2-1	ASSSPGTTAYNEQF
TRBV5-1	TRBJ1-1	ASSEGHRWDTEAF
TRBV29-1	TRBJ2-6	SVREGSSGANVLT
TRBV9	TRBJ2-5	ASSPQIGTGRTQETQY
TRBV29-1	TRBJ1-4	SGRRATNEKLF